This is a list of T cell receptor beta chains from one sample in a study of blood T cell repertoires in COVID-19. TCRdb's copy holds only in-frame clones and misses some; the assay was immunoSEQ multiplex PCR. The table lists around 380,000 clones, roughly 77% of them singletons, with 0.85% to 1.3% in the top ten. Sequencing was carried out using peripheral blood. Source of these receptors: a human donor with acute or convalescent COVID-19. The donor label of this sample is uncertain. CDR3s include the opening cysteine and the closing phenylalanine or tryptophan. D genes are given only for firm matches. The size entry is marked missing in some rows and otherwise reads once, few, many or a size class.

CDR3aa: CASSFWGVGGYTF; CDR3nt: TGTGCCAGCAGTTTCTGGGGAGTCGGTGGCTACACCTTC; j_gene: TRBJ1-2; d_gene: .; abundance: .; v_gene: TRBV27
CDR3aa: CASSLVARTNTEAFF; CDR3nt: TGTGCCAGCAGCTTAGTTGCCAGAACGAACACTGAAGCTTTCTTT; j_gene: TRBJ1-1; d_gene: .; abundance: once; v_gene: TRBV7-2
CDR3aa: CSVDSGLPQQFF; CDR3nt: TGCAGCGTTGATTCGGGACTACCCCAGCAGTTCTTC; j_gene: TRBJ2-1; d_gene: TRBD2; abundance: few; v_gene: TRBV29-1
CDR3aa: CATSFSRDTHEKLFF; CDR3nt: TGTGCCACCAGCTTTAGCCGGGACACCCATGAAAAACTGTTTTTT; j_gene: TRBJ1-4; d_gene: .; abundance: .; v_gene: TRBV15
CDR3aa: CASSLGRDRVAYEQYF; CDR3nt: TGTGCCAGCAGCTTAGGCAGGGACAGGGTGGCCTACGAGCAGTACTTC; j_gene: TRBJ2-7; d_gene: TRBD1; abundance: .; v_gene: TRBV11-2
CDR3aa: CASRSDRGRNRNQPQHF; CDR3nt: TGTGCCAGCAGATCTGACAGGGGCCGCAATCGCAATCAGCCCCAGCATTTT; j_gene: TRBJ1-5; d_gene: TRBD1; abundance: few; v_gene: TRBV28
CDR3aa: CASQLAGGQSNEQFF; CDR3nt: TGCGCCAGCCAACTAGCGGGAGGGCAAAGCAATGAGCAGTTCTTC; j_gene: TRBJ2-1; d_gene: TRBD2; abundance: .; v_gene: TRBV10-2
CDR3aa: CASSRLGQRGGELFF; CDR3nt: TGTGCCAGCAGCCGTCTAGGTCAACGTGGCGGGGAGCTGTTTTTT; j_gene: TRBJ2-2; d_gene: .; abundance: .; v_gene: TRBV7-9
CDR3aa: CASSPGTGGYTF; CDR3nt: TGTGCCAGCAGTCCCGGGACAGGGGGCTACACCTTC; j_gene: TRBJ1-2; d_gene: TRBD1; abundance: .; v_gene: TRBV12-3/TRBV12-4
CDR3aa: CASSFPGNTEAFF; CDR3nt: TGTGCCAGCAGCTTCCCGGGGAACACTGAAGCTTTCTTT; j_gene: TRBJ1-1; d_gene: .; abundance: .; v_gene: TRBV5-5
CDR3aa: CASSLYPTGTGTQYF; CDR3nt: TGTGCCAGCAGCCTGTACCCGACCGGGACAGGGACTCAGTACTTC; j_gene: TRBJ2-4; d_gene: TRBD1; abundance: once; v_gene: TRBV9
CDR3aa: CASSPFGYSSGNTIYF; CDR3nt: TGTGCCAGCTCACCATTTGGTTATAGCTCTGGAAACACCATATATTTT; j_gene: TRBJ1-3; d_gene: .; abundance: .; v_gene: TRBV18
CDR3aa: CAIRGGLDASYEQYF; CDR3nt: TGTGCCATCAGAGGGGGACTAGATGCCTCCTACGAGCAGTACTTC; j_gene: TRBJ2-7; d_gene: TRBD2; abundance: .; v_gene: TRBV10-3
CDR3aa: CASSPRPRAMNEQFF; CDR3nt: TGTGCCAGCAGCCCACGCCCCAGGGCTATGAATGAGCAGTTCTTC; j_gene: TRBJ2-1; d_gene: .; abundance: .; v_gene: TRBV7-8
CDR3aa: CASSDPSGGSYNEQFF; CDR3nt: TGTGCCAGCAGTGATCCTAGCGGGGGCTCCTACAATGAGCAGTTCTTC; j_gene: TRBJ2-1; d_gene: TRBD2; abundance: few; v_gene: TRBV6-2/TRBV6-3
CDR3aa: CASSLGTRGETQYF; CDR3nt: TGTGCCAGCAGCCTTGGGACTAGGGGGGAGACCCAGTACTTC; j_gene: TRBJ2-5; d_gene: TRBD2; abundance: .; v_gene: TRBV5-6
CDR3aa: CASSRQGENSPLHF; CDR3nt: TGTGCCAGCAGTAGACAGGGGGAGAATTCACCCCTCCACTTT; j_gene: TRBJ1-6; d_gene: TRBD1; abundance: medium-sized; v_gene: TRBV6-2/TRBV6-3
CDR3aa: CAIREQGFTDTQYF; CDR3nt: TGTGCCATCAGAGAGCAGGGATTCACAGATACGCAGTATTTT; j_gene: TRBJ2-3; d_gene: .; abundance: .; v_gene: TRBV10-3
CDR3aa: CASSRGSPGELFF; CDR3nt: TGTGCCAGCAGTCGAGGGTCTCCCGGGGAGCTGTTTTTT; j_gene: TRBJ2-2; d_gene: .; abundance: few; v_gene: TRBV6-5
CDR3aa: CASSLGPSQETQYF; CDR3nt: TGTGCCAGCAGCTTGGGGCCTAGCCAAGAGACCCAGTACTTC; j_gene: TRBJ2-5; d_gene: .; abundance: .; v_gene: TRBV11-3
CDR3aa: CASSQTSLTGGVHYGYTF; CDR3nt: TGTGCCAGCAGCCAGACTTCTTTGACAGGGGGAGTTCACTATGGCTACACCTTC; j_gene: TRBJ1-2; d_gene: TRBD1; abundance: .; v_gene: TRBV4-2
CDR3aa: CASSPGQGGYTF; CDR3nt: TGCGCCAGCAGCCCAGGACAGGGTGGCTACACCTTC; j_gene: TRBJ1-2; d_gene: TRBD1; abundance: few; v_gene: TRBV5-1
CDR3aa: CASSPQGQGNYGYTF; CDR3nt: TGTGCCAGCTCACCCCAGGGACAGGGCAACTATGGCTACACCTTC; j_gene: TRBJ1-2; d_gene: TRBD1; abundance: .; v_gene: TRBV18
CDR3aa: CASSSSSYEQYF; CDR3nt: TGCGCCAGCAGCTCGAGCTCCTACGAGCAGTACTTC; j_gene: TRBJ2-7; d_gene: .; abundance: .; v_gene: TRBV5-1
CDR3aa: CAWSKHPSPLHF; CDR3nt: TGTGCCTGGAGTAAACATCCGTCACCCCTCCACTTT; j_gene: TRBJ1-6; d_gene: .; abundance: .; v_gene: TRBV30
CDR3aa: CASLPGLAGAETQYF; CDR3nt: TGTGCCAGCCTACCGGGACTAGCGGGGGCAGAGACCCAGTACTTC; j_gene: TRBJ2-5; d_gene: TRBD2; abundance: .; v_gene: TRBV9
CDR3aa: CASSLGDFQGAPEKLFF; CDR3nt: TGTGCCAGCAGCTTGGGAGACTTCCAGGGGGCGCCTGAAAAACTGTTTTTT; j_gene: TRBJ1-4; d_gene: TRBD1; abundance: .; v_gene: TRBV5-4
CDR3aa: CASTRNRDRGPSPYNEQFF; CDR3nt: TGTGCCAGCACCCGGAACCGGGACAGGGGGCCCTCGCCCTACAATGAGCAGTTCTTC; j_gene: TRBJ2-1; d_gene: TRBD1; abundance: .; v_gene: TRBV11-2
CDR3aa: CASSRGDRAYNEQFF; CDR3nt: TGTGCCAGCAGCAGAGGCGACAGGGCCTACAATGAGCAGTTCTTC; j_gene: TRBJ2-1; d_gene: TRBD1; abundance: .; v_gene: TRBV5-6
CDR3aa: CASSPTVNNSPLHF; CDR3nt: TGTGCCAGCTCACCGACAGTGAATAATTCACCCCTCCACTTT; j_gene: TRBJ1-6; d_gene: .; abundance: .; v_gene: TRBV18
CDR3aa: CASSYREKLFF; CDR3nt: TGTGCCAGCAGTTACAGGGAAAAACTGTTTTTT; j_gene: TRBJ1-4; d_gene: .; abundance: .; v_gene: TRBV12-3/TRBV12-4
CDR3aa: CASSVYQVEAFF; CDR3nt: TGTGCCAGCAGTGTTTATCAGGTTGAAGCTTTCTTT; j_gene: TRBJ1-1; d_gene: .; abundance: .; v_gene: TRBV2
CDR3aa: CASSPGRGVTDTQYF; CDR3nt: TGTGCCAGCTCACCCGGGAGAGGGGTCACAGATACGCAGTATTTT; j_gene: TRBJ2-3; d_gene: .; abundance: .; v_gene: TRBV18
CDR3aa: CASSPAGGQGNEQFF; CDR3nt: TGTGCCAGCAGCCCCGCGGGGGGGCAGGGCAATGAGCAGTTCTTC; j_gene: TRBJ2-1; d_gene: TRBD2; abundance: .; v_gene: TRBV7-2
CDR3aa: CAISESKRGPTDTQYF; CDR3nt: TGTGCCATCAGTGAGTCGAAGCGGGGGCCCACAGATACGCAGTATTTT; j_gene: TRBJ2-3; d_gene: TRBD2; abundance: .; v_gene: TRBV10-3
CDR3aa: CASSLGDSRSYGYTF; CDR3nt: TGCGCCAGCAGCTTAGGGGACAGCAGATCCTATGGCTACACCTTC; j_gene: TRBJ1-2; d_gene: TRBD1; abundance: once; v_gene: TRBV5-1
CDR3aa: CASNEDRGQYEQYF; CDR3nt: TGTGCCAGCAACGAGGACAGGGGGCAATACGAGCAGTACTTC; j_gene: TRBJ2-7; d_gene: TRBD1; abundance: .; v_gene: TRBV28
CDR3aa: CASSYESGRGGYTF; CDR3nt: TGCGCCAGCAGCTACGAATCAGGGAGGGGTGGCTACACCTTC; j_gene: TRBJ1-2; d_gene: .; abundance: .; v_gene: TRBV5-1
CDR3aa: CASSGGDRGWAEAFF; CDR3nt: TGTGCCAGCAGTGGTGGGGACAGGGGATGGGCTGAAGCTTTCTTT; j_gene: TRBJ1-1; d_gene: TRBD1; abundance: .; v_gene: TRBV2
CDR3aa: CASSRYSGATGELFF; CDR3nt: TGTGCCAGCAGCAGGTATAGCGGAGCGACCGGGGAGCTGTTTTTT; j_gene: TRBJ2-2; d_gene: .; abundance: once; v_gene: TRBV5-8
CDR3aa: CAWSTGLAGAGDQETQYF; CDR3nt: TGTGCCTGGAGCACCGGACTAGCGGGAGCCGGAGATCAAGAGACCCAGTACTTC; j_gene: TRBJ2-5; d_gene: TRBD2; abundance: .; v_gene: TRBV30
CDR3aa: CASSPGSPSFRYF; CDR3nt: TGTGCCAGCAGCCCCGGGTCCCCAAGCTTTCGGTACTTC; j_gene: TRBJ2-7; d_gene: .; abundance: .; v_gene: TRBV3-1/TRBV3-2
CDR3aa: CASSLALGAGNTIYF; CDR3nt: TGTGCCAGCAGCTTAGCGCTAGGGGCTGGAAACACCATATATTTT; j_gene: TRBJ1-3; d_gene: .; abundance: .; v_gene: TRBV7-2
CDR3aa: CASSPLERALSTTEAFF; CDR3nt: TGCGCCAGCAGCCCCTTAGAGAGGGCCCTCTCGACCACTGAAGCTTTCTTT; j_gene: TRBJ1-1; d_gene: .; abundance: .; v_gene: TRBV5-1
CDR3aa: CASSLRNTEAFF; CDR3nt: TGTGCCAGCAGCCTGAGGAACACTGAAGCTTTCTTT; j_gene: TRBJ1-1; d_gene: .; abundance: .; v_gene: TRBV5-4
CDR3aa: CASSLVGGGNYGYTF; CDR3nt: TGTGCCAGCAGCTTAGTGGGTGGAGGAAACTATGGCTACACCTTC; j_gene: TRBJ1-2; d_gene: .; abundance: .; v_gene: TRBV11-2
CDR3aa: CASSSPWGAMNTEAFF; CDR3nt: TGTGCCAGCAGCTCCCCATGGGGAGCCATGAACACTGAAGCTTTCTTT; j_gene: TRBJ1-1; d_gene: .; abundance: .; v_gene: TRBV5-8
CDR3aa: CASSLQGNQPQHF; CDR3nt: TGTGCCAGCAGTCTACAGGGTAATCAGCCCCAGCATTTT; j_gene: TRBJ1-5; d_gene: .; abundance: .; v_gene: TRBV27
CDR3aa: CASTPGQQYEQYF; CDR3nt: TGTGCCAGCACCCCAGGGCAGCAATACGAGCAGTACTTC; j_gene: TRBJ2-7; d_gene: .; abundance: few; v_gene: TRBV6-6
CDR3aa: CASRPAGQGRETEAFF; CDR3nt: TGTGCCAGCAGACCCGCGGGACAGGGTCGGGAAACTGAAGCTTTCTTT; j_gene: TRBJ1-1; d_gene: TRBD1; abundance: .; v_gene: TRBV27
CDR3aa: CASRGGGSNEKLFF; CDR3nt: TGCGCCAGCAGAGGGGGTGGGTCGAATGAAAAACTGTTTTTT; j_gene: TRBJ1-4; d_gene: .; abundance: .; v_gene: TRBV5-1
CDR3aa: CASSQVAKFTEAFF; CDR3nt: TGTGCCAGCAGCCAAGTGGCCAAGTTCACTGAAGCTTTCTTT; j_gene: TRBJ1-1; d_gene: .; abundance: .; v_gene: TRBV3-1/TRBV3-2
CDR3aa: CASGLGMGYEKLFF; CDR3nt: TGTGCCAGCGGACTAGGGATGGGGTACGAAAAACTGTTTTTT; j_gene: TRBJ1-4; d_gene: .; abundance: .; v_gene: TRBV6-5
CDR3aa: CASSVGTGSNTDTQYF; CDR3nt: TGTGCCAGCAGCGTAGGTACAGGATCGAACACAGATACGCAGTATTTT; j_gene: TRBJ2-3; d_gene: .; abundance: .; v_gene: TRBV9
CDR3aa: CASRGAREAFF; CDR3nt: TGTGCCAGCAGGGGCGCGCGAGAAGCTTTCTTT; j_gene: TRBJ1-1; d_gene: .; abundance: .; v_gene: TRBV28
CDR3aa: CASTHQPGQGAPLHF; CDR3nt: TGTGCCAGCACCCACCAACCGGGACAGGGGGCACCCCTCCACTTT; j_gene: TRBJ1-6; d_gene: TRBD1; abundance: .; v_gene: TRBV5-5
CDR3aa: CAWSLYGTVNTGELFF; CDR3nt: TGTGCCTGGAGTCTATACGGGACAGTTAACACCGGGGAGCTGTTTTTT; j_gene: TRBJ2-2; d_gene: TRBD1; abundance: .; v_gene: TRBV30
CDR3aa: CASSFGDPGQLRETQYF; CDR3nt: TGTGCCAGCAGCTTCGGCGACCCGGGACAGCTGAGGGAGACCCAGTACTTC; j_gene: TRBJ2-5; d_gene: TRBD1; abundance: .; v_gene: TRBV7-9